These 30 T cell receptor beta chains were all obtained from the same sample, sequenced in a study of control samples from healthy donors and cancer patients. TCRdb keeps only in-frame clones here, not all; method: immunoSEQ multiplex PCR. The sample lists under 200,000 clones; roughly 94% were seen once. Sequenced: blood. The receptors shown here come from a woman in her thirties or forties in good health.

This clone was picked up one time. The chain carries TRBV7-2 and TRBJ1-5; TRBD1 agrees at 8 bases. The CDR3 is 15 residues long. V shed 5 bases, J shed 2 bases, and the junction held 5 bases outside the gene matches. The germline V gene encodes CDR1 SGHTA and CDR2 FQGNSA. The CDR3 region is CASSTSTGGNQPQHF. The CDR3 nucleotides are TGTGCCAGCAGCACCTCGACAGGGGGCAATCAGCCCCAGCATTTT.

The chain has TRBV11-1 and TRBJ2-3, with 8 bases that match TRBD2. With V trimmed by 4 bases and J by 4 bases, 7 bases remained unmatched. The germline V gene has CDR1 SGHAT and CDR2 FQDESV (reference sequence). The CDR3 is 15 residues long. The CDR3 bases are TGTGCCAGCAGCTCAAACGGACTAGCTCCAGATACGCAGTATTTT. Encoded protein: CASSSNGLAPDTQYF.

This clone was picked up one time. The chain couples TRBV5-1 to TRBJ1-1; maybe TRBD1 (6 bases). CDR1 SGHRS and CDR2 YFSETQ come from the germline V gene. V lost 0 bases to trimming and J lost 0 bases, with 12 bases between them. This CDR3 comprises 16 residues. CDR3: CASSLEGGAVNTEAFF. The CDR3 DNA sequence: TGCGCCAGCAGCTTGGAAGGGGGGGCCGTGAACACTGAAGCTTTCTTT.

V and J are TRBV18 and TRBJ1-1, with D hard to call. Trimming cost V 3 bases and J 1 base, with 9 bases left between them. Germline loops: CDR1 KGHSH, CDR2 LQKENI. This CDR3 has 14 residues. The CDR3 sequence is CASSPLTANTEAFF. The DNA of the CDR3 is TGTGCCAGCTCACCCCTAACGGCGAACACTGAAGCTTTCTTT. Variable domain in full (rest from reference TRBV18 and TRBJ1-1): NAGVMQNPRHLVRRRGQEARLRCSPMKGHSHVYWYRQLPEEGLKFMVYLQKENIIDESGMPKERFSAEFPKEGPSILRIQQVVRGDSAAYFCASSPLTANTEAFFGQGTRLTVV.

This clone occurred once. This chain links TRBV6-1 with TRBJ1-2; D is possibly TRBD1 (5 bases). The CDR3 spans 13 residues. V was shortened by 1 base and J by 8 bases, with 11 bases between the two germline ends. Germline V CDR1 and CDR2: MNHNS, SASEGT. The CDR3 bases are TGTGCCAGCAGTGAAGGGCCAGGGCGGGGCTACACCTTC. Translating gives CASSEGPGRGYTF.

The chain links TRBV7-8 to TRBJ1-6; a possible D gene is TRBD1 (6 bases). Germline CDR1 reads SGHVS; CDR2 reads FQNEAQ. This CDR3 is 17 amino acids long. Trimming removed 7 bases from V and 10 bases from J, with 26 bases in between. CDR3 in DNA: TGTGCCAGCATTAGAGGGCTAAAAGGACAGCGATGGTCACCCCTCCACTTT. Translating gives CASIRGLKGQRWSPLHF.

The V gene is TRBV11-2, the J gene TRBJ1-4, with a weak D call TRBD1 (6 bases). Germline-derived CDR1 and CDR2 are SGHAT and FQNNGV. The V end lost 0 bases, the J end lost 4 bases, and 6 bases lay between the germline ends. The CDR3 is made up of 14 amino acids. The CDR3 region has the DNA TGTGCCAGCAGCTTAGACAGGGGTAATGAAAAACTGTTTTTT. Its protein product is CASSLDRGNEKLFF.

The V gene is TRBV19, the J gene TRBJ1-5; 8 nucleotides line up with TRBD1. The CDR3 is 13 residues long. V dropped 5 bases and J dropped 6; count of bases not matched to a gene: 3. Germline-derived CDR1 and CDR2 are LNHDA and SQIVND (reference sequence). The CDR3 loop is CASSDRGTQPQHF. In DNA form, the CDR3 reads TGTGCCAGTAGTGACAGGGGAACTCAGCCCCAGCATTTT.

CDR3 in DNA: TGTGCCAGTGCGAGACAGCTTGCAACTAATGAAAAACTGTTTTTT. It specifies CASARQLATNEKLFF. The chain links TRBV19 to TRBJ1-4; perhaps TRBD1 as D (5 bases). The CDR3 covers 15 residues. V gave up 8 bases and J gave up 0 bases, with 13 bases separating them. Germline V CDR1 and CDR2: LNHDA, SQIVND (reference sequence).

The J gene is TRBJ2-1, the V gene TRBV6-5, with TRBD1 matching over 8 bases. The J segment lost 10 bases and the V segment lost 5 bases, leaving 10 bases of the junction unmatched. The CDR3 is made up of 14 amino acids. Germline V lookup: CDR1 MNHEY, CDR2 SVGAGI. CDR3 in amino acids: CASSPSDRGFEQFF. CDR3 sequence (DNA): TGTGCCAGCAGTCCGTCAGACAGGGGTTTCGAGCAGTTCTTC.

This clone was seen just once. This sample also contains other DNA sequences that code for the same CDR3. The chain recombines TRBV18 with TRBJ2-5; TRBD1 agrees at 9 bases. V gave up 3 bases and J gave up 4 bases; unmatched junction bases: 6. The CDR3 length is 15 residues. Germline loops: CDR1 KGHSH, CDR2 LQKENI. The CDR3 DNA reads TGTGCCAGCTCACCCGGACAGGGGATGTTAGAGACCCAGTACTTC. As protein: CASSPGQGMLETQYF.

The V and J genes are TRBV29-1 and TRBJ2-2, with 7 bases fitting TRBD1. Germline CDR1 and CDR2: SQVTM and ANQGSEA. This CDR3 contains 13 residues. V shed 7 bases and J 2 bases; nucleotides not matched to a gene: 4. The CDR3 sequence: CSGWDRNTGELFF. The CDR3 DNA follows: TGCAGCGGATGGGACAGAAACACCGGGGAGCTGTTTTTT.

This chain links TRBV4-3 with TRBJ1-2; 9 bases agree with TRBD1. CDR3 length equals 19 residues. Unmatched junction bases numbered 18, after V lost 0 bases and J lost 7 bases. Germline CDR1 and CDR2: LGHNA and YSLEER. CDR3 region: CASSQDSTRDRAPRGGYTF. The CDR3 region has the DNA TGCGCCAGCAGCCAAGACAGCACTCGGGACAGGGCCCCCCGGGGTGGCTACACCTTC.

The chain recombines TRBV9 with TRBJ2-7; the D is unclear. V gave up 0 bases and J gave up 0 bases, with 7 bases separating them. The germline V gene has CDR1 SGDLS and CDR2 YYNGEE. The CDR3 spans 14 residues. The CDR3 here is CASSVADTSYEQYF. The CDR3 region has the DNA TGTGCCAGCAGCGTAGCTGACACCTCCTACGAGCAGTACTTC.

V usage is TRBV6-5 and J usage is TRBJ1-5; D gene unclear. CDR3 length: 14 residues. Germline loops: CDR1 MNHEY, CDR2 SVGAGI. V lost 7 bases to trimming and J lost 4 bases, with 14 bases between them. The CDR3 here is CASKKSGANQPQHF. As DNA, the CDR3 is TGTGCCAGCAAAAAGTCAGGCGCGAATCAGCCCCAGCATTTT.

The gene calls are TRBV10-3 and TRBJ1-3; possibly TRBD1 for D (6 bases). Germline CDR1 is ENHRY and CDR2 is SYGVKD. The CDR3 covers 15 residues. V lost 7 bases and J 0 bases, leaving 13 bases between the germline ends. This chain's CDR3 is CAINSDRNSGNTIYF. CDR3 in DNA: TGTGCCATCAATTCTGACAGGAACTCTGGAAACACCATATATTTT.

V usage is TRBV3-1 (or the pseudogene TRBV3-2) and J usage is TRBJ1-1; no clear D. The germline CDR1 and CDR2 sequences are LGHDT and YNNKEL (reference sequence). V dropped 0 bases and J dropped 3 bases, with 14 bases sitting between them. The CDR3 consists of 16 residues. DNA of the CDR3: TGTGCCAGCAGCCAAGATTGGGTGAAGGCGGACACTGAAGCTTTCTTT. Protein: CASSQDWVKADTEAFF.

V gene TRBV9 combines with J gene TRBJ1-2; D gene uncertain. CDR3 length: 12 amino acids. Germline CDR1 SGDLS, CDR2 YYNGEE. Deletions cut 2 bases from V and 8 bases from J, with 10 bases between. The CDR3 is CASSVTGYGYTF. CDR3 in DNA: TGTGCCAGCAGCGTGACTGGGTACGGCTACACCTTC.

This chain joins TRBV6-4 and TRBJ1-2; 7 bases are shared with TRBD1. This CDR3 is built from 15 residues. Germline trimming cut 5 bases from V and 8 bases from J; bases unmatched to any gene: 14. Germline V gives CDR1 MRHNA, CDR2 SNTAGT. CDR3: CASSPTDRRGGGYTF. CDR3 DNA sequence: TGTGCCAGCAGTCCTACGGACAGGCGGGGCGGCGGCTACACCTTC.

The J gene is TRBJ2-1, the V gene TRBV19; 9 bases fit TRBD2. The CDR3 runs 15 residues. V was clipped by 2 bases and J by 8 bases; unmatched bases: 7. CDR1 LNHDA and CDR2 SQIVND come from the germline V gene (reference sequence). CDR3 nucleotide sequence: TGTGCCAGTAGTATACGAGCGGGAGGAACCCATGAGCAGTTCTTC. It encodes CASSIRAGGTHEQFF.

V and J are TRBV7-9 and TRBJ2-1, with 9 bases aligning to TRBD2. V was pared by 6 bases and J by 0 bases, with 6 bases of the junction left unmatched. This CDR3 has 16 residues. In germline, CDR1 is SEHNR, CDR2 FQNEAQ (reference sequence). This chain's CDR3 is CASRSLSGSSYNEQFF. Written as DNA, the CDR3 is TGTGCCAGCAGGTCTCTTAGCGGGAGCTCCTACAATGAGCAGTTCTTC.

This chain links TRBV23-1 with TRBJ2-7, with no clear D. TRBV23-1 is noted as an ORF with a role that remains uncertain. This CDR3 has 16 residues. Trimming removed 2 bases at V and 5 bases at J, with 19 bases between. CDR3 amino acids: CASSQPCGWWFNEQYF. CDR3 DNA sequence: TGCGCCAGCAGTCAACCCTGTGGGTGGTGGTTCAACGAGCAGTACTTC.

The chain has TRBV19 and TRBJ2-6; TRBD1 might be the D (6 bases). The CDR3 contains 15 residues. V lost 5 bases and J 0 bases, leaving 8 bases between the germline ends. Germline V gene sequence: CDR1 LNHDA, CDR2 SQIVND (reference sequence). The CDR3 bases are TGTGCCAGTAGTGTACAGGGCTCTGGGGCCAACGTCCTGACTTTC. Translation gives CASSVQGSGANVLTF.

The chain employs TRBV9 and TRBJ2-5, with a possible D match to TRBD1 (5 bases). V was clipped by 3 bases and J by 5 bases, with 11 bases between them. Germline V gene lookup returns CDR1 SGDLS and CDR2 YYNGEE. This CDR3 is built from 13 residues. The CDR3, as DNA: TGTGCCAGCAGCGCAACCCCAGGGGAGACCCAGTACTTC. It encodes CASSATPGETQYF. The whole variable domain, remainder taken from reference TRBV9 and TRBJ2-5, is DSGVTQTPKHLITATGQRVTLRCSPRSGDLSVYWYQQSLDQGLQFLIQYYNGEERAKGNILERFSAQQFPDLHSELNLSSLELGDSALYFCASSATPGETQYFGPGTRLLVL.

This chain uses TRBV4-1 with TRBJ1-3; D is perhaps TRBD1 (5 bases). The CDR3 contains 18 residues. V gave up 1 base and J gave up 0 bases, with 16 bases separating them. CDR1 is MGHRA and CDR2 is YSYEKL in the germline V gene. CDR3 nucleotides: TGCGCCAGCAGCCAAGGACTGGTGGGGCCCTCCTCTGGAAACACCATATATTTT. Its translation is CASSQGLVGPSSGNTIYF.

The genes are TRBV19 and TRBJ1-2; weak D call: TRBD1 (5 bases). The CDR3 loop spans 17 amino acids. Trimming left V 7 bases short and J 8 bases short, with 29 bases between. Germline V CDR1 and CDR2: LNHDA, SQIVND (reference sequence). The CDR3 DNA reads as TGTGCCAGTACCCCTAGGGGAGGGCCCCCTACCAAGGGCGGCTACACCTTC. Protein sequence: CASTPRGGPPTKGGYTF.

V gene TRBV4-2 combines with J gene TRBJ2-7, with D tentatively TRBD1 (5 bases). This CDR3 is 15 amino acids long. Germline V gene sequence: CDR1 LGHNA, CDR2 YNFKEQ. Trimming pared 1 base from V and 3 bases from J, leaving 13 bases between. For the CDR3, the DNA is TGTGCCAGCAGCCAAGGTAGGGGTTGGCGCTACGAGCAGTACTTC. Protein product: CASSQGRGWRYEQYF.

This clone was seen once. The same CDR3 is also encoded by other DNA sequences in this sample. The CDR3 loop is CASSQELGRGTEAFF. Written as DNA, the CDR3 is TGCGCCAGCAGCCAAGAGCTGGGGAGGGGCACTGAAGCTTTCTTT. The V call is TRBV4-3, the J call TRBJ1-1; tentative D call: TRBD1 (5 bases). V shed 0 bases and J shed 4 bases, with 12 bases lying between them. CDR3 length equals 15 residues. In germline, CDR1 is LGHNA, CDR2 YSLEER.

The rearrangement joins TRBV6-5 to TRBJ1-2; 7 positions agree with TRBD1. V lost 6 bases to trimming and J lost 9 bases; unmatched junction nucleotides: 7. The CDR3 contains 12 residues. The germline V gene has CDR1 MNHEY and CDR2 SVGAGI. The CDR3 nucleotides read TGTGCCAGCAGGGACGCGGGACAGAGCTACACCTTC. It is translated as CASRDAGQSYTF.

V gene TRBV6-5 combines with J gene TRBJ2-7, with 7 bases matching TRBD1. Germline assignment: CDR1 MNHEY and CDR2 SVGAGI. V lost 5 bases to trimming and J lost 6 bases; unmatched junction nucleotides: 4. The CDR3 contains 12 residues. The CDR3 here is CASSRDRVEQYF. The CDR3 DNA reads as TGTGCCAGCAGTCGCGACAGGGTCGAGCAGTACTTC.